Listed here are 22 T cell receptor beta chains from one sample, sequenced in a study of control samples from healthy donors and cancer patients. The data were produced by immunoSEQ multiplex PCR, yet TCRdb's version contains in-frame clones alone and is incomplete. The repertoire has 90,000 to 110,000 clones, approximately 90% of them found once; the top ten carry under 4.5%. Material: blood. Receptor source: a human donor in good health. The donor label of this sample is uncertain.

About this clone itself: Other nucleotide sequences in the sample specify the same CDR3. This chain joins TRBV10-3 and TRBJ2-2; a weak D match, TRBD2 (5 bases). V was trimmed by 0 bases and J by 4 bases, leaving 9 bases between them. Germline assignment: CDR1 ENHRY and CDR2 SYGVKD. CDR3 length: 15 residues. CDR3 DNA: TGTGCCATCAGTGAGTCGGGGAGACCCACCGGGGAGCTGTTTTTT. It translates to CAISESGRPTGELFF.

The CDR3 nucleotides read TGTGCCAGCAGCGGCTACAGGGACTATGGCTACACCTTC. Its protein is CASSGYRDYGYTF. V usage is TRBV27 and J usage is TRBJ1-2; D is perhaps TRBD1 (6 bases). The germline V gene encodes CDR1 MNHEY and CDR2 SMNVEV (reference sequence). Trimming took off 6 bases at V and 3 bases at J, with 11 bases between the two ends. CDR3 size: 13 residues.

The V call is TRBV5-5, the J call TRBJ2-3; D gene ambiguous. There are 14 residues in the CDR3. Germline V gives CDR1 SGHKS, CDR2 YYEKEE (reference sequence). Trimming left V 2 bases short and J 2 bases short, with 9 bases between. The CDR3 DNA reads TGTGCCAGCAGCTTTCAGGTCGTCACAGATACGCAGTATTTT. Amino acids: CASSFQVVTDTQYF.

V gene TRBV4-1 combines with J gene TRBJ2-7, with a tentative D call TRBD1 (6 bases). The length of the CDR3 is 15 residues. V was clipped by 5 bases and J by 2 bases, with 16 bases between them. Germline CDR1 and CDR2: MGHRA and YSYEKL. CDR3 in amino acids: CASSRRTAVPYEQYF. The CDR3 nucleotides are TGCGCCAGCAGCAGGAGGACAGCCGTACCCTACGAGCAGTACTTC.

The CDR3 DNA reads TGTGCCAGCAGCATCGGGACAGTTTCTTACAATGAGCAGTTCTTC. This encodes CASSIGTVSYNEQFF. The V and J genes are TRBV5-5 and TRBJ2-1, with 7 bases identical to TRBD1. Germline V gene data show CDR1 as SGHKS and CDR2 as YYEKEE (reference sequence). The CDR3 loop spans 15 amino acids. After removal of 4 bases from V and 4 bases from J, the junction contained 8 bases not matched to a gene.

This sequence joins TRBV27 and TRBJ1-6; no reliable D call. The CDR3 runs to 12 residues. Germline CDR1 is MNHEY and CDR2 is SMNVEV (reference sequence). Trimming shortened V by 7 bases and J by 7 bases, and 8 bases separated the two germline ends. CDR3 DNA sequence: TGTGCCAGCAACATGGGCAATTCACCCCTCCACTTT. Its protein product is CASNMGNSPLHF.

This chain connects TRBV3-1 (or the pseudogene TRBV3-2) to TRBJ1-6; D uncertain. Germline V gives CDR1 LGHDT, CDR2 YNNKEL (reference sequence). CDR3 size: 14 residues. V lost 1 base to trimming and J lost 8 bases, with 9 bases between them. The CDR3 loop is CASSQVLGDSPLHF. CDR3 bases: TGTGCCAGCAGCCAAGTTCTGGGTGATTCACCCCTCCACTTT.

The chain has TRBV12-3 or TRBV12-4 and TRBJ2-7; the match to TRBD1 covers 8 bases. V trimming: 8 bases; J trimming: 2 bases; junction bases outside the gene matches: 5. The CDR3 is made up of 13 amino acids. The CDR3 region is CASPRGLTYEQYF. In DNA form, the CDR3 reads TGTGCCAGCCCCAGGGGGCTCACCTACGAGCAGTACTTC.

V gene TRBV7-3 combines with J gene TRBJ2-1, with D possibly being TRBD1 (5 bases). The CDR3 has 14 amino acids. The germline V gene encodes CDR1 SGHTA and CDR2 FQGTGA. With 0 bases removed from V and 8 bases from J, the gap between germline ends came to 11 bases. This CDR3 is CASSLTPRVYEQFF. In DNA form, the CDR3 reads TGTGCCAGCAGCTTAACGCCCAGGGTCTATGAGCAGTTCTTC.

V is TRBV19 and J is TRBJ2-3, with 8 bases aligning to TRBD1. V gave up 10 bases and J gave up 1 base; unmatched junction bases: 13. The CDR3 covers 16 residues. Germline V gene lookup returns CDR1 LNHDA and CDR2 SQIVND (reference sequence). The CDR3 sequence is CATRGWRGQGTDTQYF. The DNA for the CDR3 is TGTGCCACAAGGGGGTGGCGGGGACAGGGCACAGATACGCAGTATTTT.

The chain links TRBV29-1 to TRBJ1-4; TRBD1 aligns across 8 bases. Per the germline V gene, CDR1 is SQVTM and CDR2 is ANQGSEA. The junction had 8 bases not matched to a gene; V was cut back by 7 bases and J by 7 bases. The CDR3 length is 13 residues. CDR3 DNA: TGCAGCGGCTGGGACAGGCTTATTGAAAAACTGTTTTTT. This encodes CSGWDRLIEKLFF.

This chain uses TRBV7-9 with TRBJ2-1, with 8 bases identical to TRBD2. CDR3 length: 15 residues. Germline V gives CDR1 SEHNR, CDR2 FQNEAQ (reference sequence). V shed 5 bases and J 7 bases; nucleotides not matched to a gene: 10. The CDR3 region is CASSQGLGGRNEQFF. CDR3 DNA: TGTGCCAGCAGCCAGGGACTAGGGGGAAGAAATGAGCAGTTCTTC.

The V call is TRBV30, the J call TRBJ1-1; 8 bases align to TRBD1. J gave up 8 bases and V 5 bases, and 16 bases lay outside the gene matches. The CDR3 extends over 15 amino acids. Germline V gives CDR1 GTSNPN, CDR2 SVGIG (reference sequence). The CDR3 protein is CAWLGKGLGDREAFF. The CDR3 DNA reads as TGTGCCTGGCTGGGAAAGGGATTGGGGGACAGGGAAGCTTTCTTT.

For this clone: Other DNA sequences in this specimen translate into the identical CDR3. The chain joins TRBV5-1 to TRBJ2-5, with no clear D. The germline gives CDR1 SGHRS, CDR2 YFSETQ. Trimming stripped 0 bases from V and 3 bases from J, with 6 bases between. This CDR3 is built from 13 residues. CDR3 protein: CASSLGGEETQYF. The CDR3, as DNA: TGCGCCAGCAGCTTGGGAGGAGAAGAGACCCAGTACTTC.

The rearrangement links TRBV3-1 (or the pseudogene TRBV3-2) to TRBJ2-1, with 7 bases lining up with TRBD1. The length of the CDR3 is 14 residues. The trim removed 6 bases at V and 3 bases at J, leaving 5 bases unmatched. Germline loops: CDR1 LGHDT, CDR2 YNNKEL (reference sequence). The CDR3: CASSHRDSYNEQFF. The DNA for the CDR3 is TGTGCCAGCAGTCACCGGGACAGCTACAATGAGCAGTTCTTC.

The V call is TRBV18, the J call TRBJ2-7; a weak D match, TRBD2 (7 bases). The CDR3 consists of 14 residues. The V end lost 0 bases, the J end lost 5 bases, and 11 bases lay between the germline ends. The germline gives CDR1 KGHSH, CDR2 LQKENI. As DNA, the CDR3 is TGTGCCAGCTCACCACCGGGGGGGGGCCACGAGCAGTACTTC. Protein: CASSPPGGGHEQYF.

The chain combines TRBV29-1 with TRBJ1-1, with 7 positions matching TRBD1. The V gene end was trimmed by 6 bases and the J gene end by 0 bases; junction bases not matched to a gene: 7. This CDR3 is 14 amino acids long. CDR1 and CDR2 (germline): SQVTM, ANQGSEA. The chain's CDR3 is CSVRLQGLNTEAFF. The DNA for the CDR3 is TGCAGCGTGAGATTACAGGGGTTGAACACTGAAGCTTTCTTT.

This clone was counted a single time. This chain connects TRBV6-5 to TRBJ1-6, with TRBD1 matching over 8 bases. Germline loops: CDR1 MNHEY, CDR2 SVGAGI. The CDR3 sequence is 14 residues long. Trimming cost V 4 bases and J 9 bases; bases outside gene matches: 5. In DNA, the CDR3 is TGTGCCAGCAGTTTCGACAGGGGCACTTCACCCCTCCACTTT. Amino acids: CASSFDRGTSPLHF.

The chain recombines TRBV6-4 with TRBJ2-5, with 8 bases lining up with TRBD1. CDR1 MRHNA and CDR2 SNTAGT come from the germline V gene. The CDR3 is 16 residues long. With 2 bases clipped from V and 5 bases from J, the junction kept 10 bases outside the gene matches. CDR3 region: CASSDPLGQGSETQYF. In DNA form, the CDR3 reads TGTGCCAGCAGTGACCCTCTAGGACAGGGAAGCGAGACCCAGTACTTC.

V usage is TRBV7-9 and J usage is TRBJ1-2; D gene ambiguous. V was shortened by 1 base and J by 3 bases, with 6 bases between the two germline ends. Germline CDR1 reads SEHNR; CDR2 reads FQNEAQ (reference sequence). This CDR3 has 13 amino acids. In nucleotides, the CDR3 is TGTGCCAGCAGCTTAGACAGTCACTATGGCTACACCTTC. It encodes CASSLDSHYGYTF.

In this sample, this clone turned up once. The J gene is TRBJ2-2, the V gene TRBV9, with a possible D match to TRBD1 (6 bases). V lost 1 base and J 10 bases, leaving 14 bases between the germline ends. The CDR3 length is 14 residues. CDR1 and CDR2 (germline): SGDLS, YYNGEE. The CDR3 nucleotides read TGTGCCAGCAGCGTAACTCAGGGGAAAGCGGAGCTGTTTTTT. Protein product: CASSVTQGKAELFF.

CDR3 region: CSVRTQSYEQYF. CDR3 in DNA: TGCAGCGTCCGGACACAGTCCTACGAGCAGTACTTC. This chain connects TRBV29-1 to TRBJ2-7, with D possibly being TRBD1 (5 bases). Per the germline V gene, CDR1 is SQVTM and CDR2 is ANQGSEA. V was trimmed by 6 bases and J by 1 base, leaving 10 bases between them. The length of the CDR3 is 12 residues.